This TCR beta chain stems from a study of T cell responses to AZD1222 COVID-19 vaccine. Study results and caveats: No day 14 peak samples; only post-peak repertoires were characterized. Donors, mostly white British, included more females; clonal diversity was possibly underestimated. Dominant at 160-218 and 743-854, vaccine-associated CD4 TCRs also spanned spike. Breadth and depth of Spike-specific TCRs rose after two AZD1222 doses.

Sequenced by immunoSEQ multiplex PCR; TCRdb stores in-frame clones only, minus some. The top ten hold 4.6% of the sample, which has more than 85,000 clones, around 82% seen once. The length of the CDR3 is 18 residues. Per the germline V gene, CDR1 is SGHTA and CDR2 is FQGNSA. With V trimmed by 8 bases and J by 1 base, 19 bases remained unmatched. In the case of this clone: Its specificity is not known.

The genes are TRBV7-2 and TRBJ2-5; 7 positions match TRBD2. The clonotype originates from an adult in good health. The material was peripheral blood, obtained on day 0 of AZD1222 vaccination. CDR3 sequence (DNA): TGTGCCAGCCAACTTAGAAGGGGAGGGAGGGGCTTCCAAGAGACCCAGTACTTC. The encoded protein is CASQLRRGGRGFQETQYF. Using reference TRBV7-2 and TRBJ2-5 for the parts outside the CDR3, the full variable domain is GAGVSQSPSNKVTEKGKDVELRCDPISGHTALYWYRQSLGQGLEFLIYFQGNSAPDKSGLPSDRFSAERTGGSVSTLTIQRTQQEDSAVYLCASQLRRGGRGFQETQYFGPGTRLLVL.